One and the same sample provided the 16 T cell receptor beta chains below, sequenced in a study of CD8+ T cells in alopecia areata. Treatment indicated: oral pan-JAK inhibitor, 5-10 mg twice daily. Sequencing templates came from extracted RNA that was reverse transcribed into cDNA. Produced via immunoSEQ multiplex PCR; TCRdb's table is partial and in-frame only. The table shows about 220,000 clones, with around three fifths occurring only once. The sample in question was CD4+ T cells sorted from blood, obtained at week 4, from a patient treated with tofacitinib. The origin of the receptors is a human donor with alopecia areata.

This clone came up many times. V gene TRBV29-1 combines with J gene TRBJ2-3; TRBD2 matches 9 bases. The V and J ends lost 4 bases and 7 bases, in that order; junction bases with no gene match: 9. The length of the CDR3 is 14 residues. The germline gives CDR1 SQVTM, CDR2 ANQGSEA. Here the CDR3 reads CSVGNRLAVNTQYF. The CDR3 DNA is TGCAGCGTTGGTAATCGACTAGCGGTGAATACGCAGTATTTT.

The chain is built from TRBV29-1 and TRBJ1-6, with D perhaps matching TRBD1 (6 bases). Germline CDR1 SQVTM, CDR2 ANQGSEA. The V and J ends lost 6 bases and 6 bases respectively, with 21 bases between them. This CDR3 has 16 residues. CDR3 region: CSVTSTKGGTNSPLHF. CDR3 sequence (DNA): TGCAGCGTGACCTCGACAAAAGGGGGAACTAATTCACCCCTCCACTTT.

J is TRBJ2-5 and V is TRBV6-5, with TRBD2 identical over 9 bases. The CDR3 is 15 amino acids. Losses at the gene ends were 7 bases for V and 2 bases for J; bases not matched to a gene: 8. Germline assignment: CDR1 MNHEY and CDR2 SVGAGI. The CDR3 DNA reads TGTGCCAGCACCGCCAGCGGGGGGTTTCAAGAGACCCAGTACTTC. This gives the protein CASTASGGFQETQYF.

In this sample, this clone turned up many times. V gene TRBV25-1 combines with J gene TRBJ2-7; D call uncertain. Germline loops: CDR1 MGHDK, CDR2 SYGVNS. This CDR3 contains 11 residues. Trimming stripped 6 bases from V and 6 bases from J, with 9 bases between. The CDR3 DNA reads as TGTGCCAGCAGATCTTCCACCGAGCAGTACTTC. This sequence encodes CASRSSTEQYF.

This rearrangement joins TRBV4-3 to TRBJ1-1, with D hard to call. Looked up from germline, CDR1 is LGHNA and CDR2 is YSLEER. This CDR3 spans 14 amino acids. Trimming took 1 base from V and 0 from J, leaving 6 bases between them. CDR3 nucleotide sequence: TGCGCCAGCAGCCAAGTTGCCATGAACACTGAAGCTTTCTTT. Its protein is CASSQVAMNTEAFF.

Points on this clone: In the same sample, other DNA sequences code for this CDR3. V and J are TRBV6-5 and TRBJ1-2; 7 nucleotides match TRBD1. Germline CDR1 is MNHEY and CDR2 is SVGAGI. After removal of 6 bases from V and 0 bases from J, the junction contained 4 bases not matched to a gene. There are 14 residues in the CDR3. The CDR3 region is CASRRQGPNYGYTF. The CDR3 DNA reads as TGTGCCAGCAGGCGACAGGGCCCTAACTATGGCTACACCTTC.

This clone has a count of ten or more. J is TRBJ2-3 and V is TRBV9, with TRBD2 as a possible D gene (6 bases). Trimming stripped 1 base from V and 7 bases from J, with 10 bases between. This CDR3 spans 13 amino acids. The germline V gene encodes CDR1 SGDLS and CDR2 YYNGEE. The CDR3 spells CASSVIGGNTQYF. As DNA, the CDR3 is TGTGCCAGCAGCGTAATCGGGGGAAATACGCAGTATTTT.

This clone has just a few counts. J is TRBJ1-2 and V is TRBV30; D uncertain. Germline V gives CDR1 GTSNPN, CDR2 SVGIG (reference sequence). This CDR3 region has 15 residues. V was clipped by 5 bases and J by 0 bases, with 16 bases between them. This chain's CDR3 is CAWSVGLGTNYGYTF. CDR3 nucleotide sequence: TGTGCCTGGTCGGTGGGGTTGGGGACTAACTATGGCTACACCTTC.

This clone was seen just once. The chain links TRBV27 to TRBJ1-6; D is possibly TRBD1 (5 bases). The CDR3 is 13 amino acids. The germline V and J ends were trimmed by 8 bases and 7 bases, with 12 bases remaining between them. From germline, CDR1 is MNHEY and CDR2 SMNVEV (reference sequence). In DNA, the CDR3 is TGTGCCAGCCGGCAGGGCCCAAATTCACCCCTCCACTTT. Residues: CASRQGPNSPLHF.

This chain joins TRBV5-1 and TRBJ2-5; 8 bases are a match to TRBD2. The CDR3 loop spans 15 amino acids. V was clipped by 3 bases and J by 2 bases; unmatched bases: 6. CDR1 is SGHRS and CDR2 is YFSETQ in the germline V gene. CDR3: CASSWRGEQQETQYF. Here the CDR3 DNA reads TGCGCCAGCAGCTGGCGGGGGGAACAGCAAGAGACCCAGTACTTC. The full variable domain, completed using reference TRBV5-1 and TRBJ2-5, is KAGVTQTPRYLIKTRGQQVTLSCSPISGHRSVSWYQQTPGQGLQFLFEYFSETQRNKGNFPGRFSGRQFSNSRSEMNVSTLELGDSALYLCASSWRGEQQETQYFGPGTRLLVL.

The chain uses TRBV29-1 and TRBJ1-5; 10 positions agree with TRBD1. Germline V CDR1 and CDR2: SQVTM, ANQGSEA. The CDR3 is 14 residues long. The J segment lost 2 bases and the V segment lost 5 bases, leaving 3 bases of the junction unmatched. The CDR3 DNA reads TGCAGCGTTACCGGACAGGGGGGCAATCAGCCCCAGCATTTT. Translated: CSVTGQGGNQPQHF.

In its sample, this clone was seen a few times. The gene calls are TRBV2 and TRBJ1-1; 8 nucleotides line up with TRBD1. The CDR3 is 12 residues long. The V segment lost 11 bases and the J segment 5 bases; nucleotides outside the gene matches: 7. Per germline, CDR1 SNHLY and CDR2 FYNNEI. The CDR3 DNA is TGTGCCGGAGACAGGGGTCGGACTGAAGCTTTCTTT. This gives the protein CAGDRGRTEAFF.

The chain carries TRBV30 and TRBJ2-1; tentative D call: TRBD2 (6 bases). Trimming took 6 bases from V and 1 from J, leaving 16 bases between them. The CDR3 sequence is 15 residues long. Germline assignment: CDR1 GTSNPN and CDR2 SVGIG (reference sequence). The CDR3 loop is CACLRGRSSYNEQFF. CDR3 coding DNA: TGTGCCTGCCTCCGGGGGAGAAGTTCCTACAATGAGCAGTTCTTC.

V gene TRBV7-9 combines with J gene TRBJ2-5; the D is unclear. The CDR3 totals 15 residues. Germline-derived CDR1 and CDR2 are SEHNR and FQNEAQ (reference sequence). The V and J ends lost 5 bases and 3 bases respectively, with 16 bases between them. This CDR3 reads CASSGAPNRKETQYF. In nucleotides, the CDR3 is TGTGCCAGCAGCGGAGCCCCGAACAGAAAAGAGACCCAGTACTTC.

CDR3 in amino acids: CAWSVSGGFIQYF. The CDR3 DNA reads as TGTGCCTGGAGTGTAAGCGGGGGGTTCATTCAGTACTTC. The V call is TRBV30, the J call TRBJ2-4, with 9 bases identical to TRBD2. CDR1 is GTSNPN, CDR2 SVGIG, per germline (reference sequence). Trimming took 0 bases from V and 9 from J; bases not matched to a gene: 3. CDR3 length: 13 residues.

This chain connects TRBV9 to TRBJ2-2; unclear D gene. Germline V lookup: CDR1 SGDLS, CDR2 YYNGEE. The CDR3 sequence is 15 residues long. V shed 0 bases and J shed 4 bases, with 10 bases lying between them. CDR3 loop: CASSVVPSGTGELFF. The CDR3 nucleotides are TGTGCCAGCAGCGTAGTCCCCTCGGGCACCGGGGAGCTGTTTTTT.